This TCR beta chain was observed in a study of CD8 T cells in Susac syndrome. Random-hexamer reverse transcription was applied to about 0.45 to 1 ug RNA. TCRdb used MiXCR to reprocess the immunoSEQ multiplex PCR reads, holding one entry per CDR3 protein. This sample has about 170,000 distinct CDR3 sequences, with approximately 95% found just once. The source is a human donor with Susac syndrome. The sample consisted of CD4+ T cells from PBMCs.

The CDR3 DNA is TGTGCCAGCAGTGAACAGGGCCTTACTACCGGGGAGCTGTTTTTT. Translation: CASSEQGLTTGELFF. The gene calls are TRBV2 and TRBJ2-2, with a weak D call TRBD1 (5 bases). CDR1 and CDR2 from the germline V gene are SNHLY and FYNNEI. Trimming left V 2 bases short and J 5 bases short, with 12 bases between. The CDR3 contains 15 residues.